The 28 T cell receptor beta chains below come from one sample, sequenced in a study of graft-versus-host responses after intestinal transplantation. These TCRs are of unknown antigen specificity. Method: immunoSEQ multiplex PCR; TCRdb's copy keeps in-frame clones and lacks some. The repertoire holds 80,000 to 100,000 clones, with about 94% as singletons. The sequencing here drew on unstimulated CD4+ T cells sorted from spleen or lymph node cells, taken before intestinal transplant. These receptors originate from a human donor who received an intestinal transplant.

The chain couples TRBV11-2 to TRBJ2-5, with D possibly TRBD2 on 5 matching bases. CDR1 SGHAT and CDR2 FQNNGV come from the germline V gene. V was cut by 1 base and J by 5 bases, with 14 bases left in between. The CDR3 length is 15 residues. For the CDR3, the DNA is TGTGCCAGCAGCTTAGGGAGGCTAGTCCGGGAGACCCAGTACTTC. The encoded protein is CASSLGRLVRETQYF.

The chain uses TRBV30 and TRBJ1-3; perhaps TRBD1 as D (5 bases). This CDR3 is 16 amino acids long. Trimming stripped 4 bases from V and 0 bases from J, with 16 bases between. CDR1 is GTSNPN and CDR2 is SVGIG in the germline V gene (reference sequence). CDR3 bases: TGTGCCTGGACCCCCTGGGGCAGGTTCTCTGGAAACACCATATATTTT. The encoded protein is CAWTPWGRFSGNTIYF.

V usage is TRBV6-4 and J usage is TRBJ2-3; 7 bases are a match to TRBD2. Trimming removed 4 bases from V and 0 bases from J; junction bases left unmatched: 10. The CDR3 is 17 residues long. Per the germline V gene, CDR1 is MRHNA and CDR2 is SNTAGT. CDR3 sequence: CASSGYYFSGSTDTQYF. CDR3 nucleotide sequence: TGTGCCAGCAGTGGTTACTACTTTAGCGGGAGCACAGATACGCAGTATTTT.

The rearrangement uses TRBV6-1 and TRBJ1-5; tentative D call: TRBD1 (6 bases). The germline V and J ends were trimmed by 9 bases and 7 bases, with 13 bases remaining between them. The germline V gene has CDR1 MNHNS and CDR2 SASEGT. CDR3 length equals 12 residues. CDR3 sequence (DNA): TGTGCCAGTCAAACAGGGAGACAGCCCCAGCATTTT. Encoded protein: CASQTGRQPQHF.

The chain carries TRBV4-2 and TRBJ1-5; D unclear. The CDR3 runs 14 residues. Per germline, CDR1 LGHNA and CDR2 YNFKEQ. The V gene lost 0 bases and the J gene lost 4 bases, with 7 bases spanning the gap. CDR3 nucleotide sequence: TGTGCCAGCAGCCAAGATGCGTCGAATCAGCCCCAGCATTTT. Its translation is CASSQDASNQPQHF.

The chain employs TRBV6-1 and TRBJ1-1, with D unclear. V was pared by 9 bases and J by 0 bases, with 11 bases between. Germline CDR1 and CDR2: MNHNS and SASEGT. This CDR3 has 13 amino acids. The CDR3 coding sequence is TGTGCCAGTACAAAGTACATGAACACTGAAGCTTTCTTT. This gives the protein CASTKYMNTEAFF.

The chain employs TRBV4-3 and TRBJ1-5, with 11 bases identical to TRBD1. The CDR3 has 17 amino acids. Germline V gene data show CDR1 as LGHNA and CDR2 as YSLEER. Trimming cost V 0 bases and J 6 bases; bases outside gene matches: 7. CDR3 loop: CASSQERVDRGLQPQHF. In DNA, the CDR3 is TGCGCCAGCAGCCAAGAAAGAGTGGACAGGGGGCTTCAGCCCCAGCATTTT.

V is TRBV5-4 and J is TRBJ2-5, with no clear D. Trimming shortened V by 1 base and J by 0 bases, and 7 bases separated the two germline ends. Germline lookup yields CDR1 SGHNT and CDR2 YYREEE (reference sequence). The CDR3 totals 14 residues. As DNA, the CDR3 is TGTGCCAGCAGCTTGTTCCAGTACCAAGAGACCCAGTACTTC. Its protein is CASSLFQYQETQYF.

This clone was picked up one time. The chain recombines TRBV7-6 with TRBJ2-1, with D possibly TRBD1 on 6 matching bases. Germline V gives CDR1 SGHVS, CDR2 FNYEAQ. V was trimmed by 2 bases and J by 6 bases, leaving 20 bases between them. The CDR3 covers 17 residues. The CDR3, as DNA: TGTGCCAGCAGCTTACCCCCATGGCAGGGGAAGGGCAATGAGCAGTTCTTC. Translation: CASSLPPWQGKGNEQFF.

The chain couples TRBV19 to TRBJ2-7; 7 nucleotides line up with TRBD2. The CDR3 totals 16 residues. With V trimmed by 3 bases and J by 0 bases, 8 bases remained unmatched. Per germline, CDR1 LNHDA and CDR2 SQIVND (reference sequence). CDR3 loop: CASSMKWAGVSYEQYF. The CDR3 DNA follows: TGTGCCAGTAGTATGAAATGGGCGGGGGTCTCCTACGAGCAGTACTTC.

This chain connects TRBV18 to TRBJ1-1; D unresolved. The V end lost 2 bases, the J end lost 0 bases, and 10 bases lay between the germline ends. From germline, CDR1 is KGHSH and CDR2 LQKENI. The length of the CDR3 is 15 residues. The CDR3 is CASSPLLEMNTEAFF. The DNA for the CDR3 is TGTGCCAGCTCACCATTGCTGGAGATGAACACTGAAGCTTTCTTT. Filled out from reference TRBV18 and TRBJ1-1, the complete variable domain reads NAGVMQNPRHLVRRRGQEARLRCSPMKGHSHVYWYRQLPEEGLKFMVYLQKENIIDESGMPKERFSAEFPKEGPSILRIQQVVRGDSAAYFCASSPLLEMNTEAFFGQGTRLTVV.

This CDR3 is CASSVGGVPGANTIYF. CDR3 DNA: TGTGCCAGCAGCGTAGGTGGGGTTCCGGGAGCGAACACCATATATTTT. The chain employs TRBV9 and TRBJ1-3; D uncertain. Per germline, CDR1 SGDLS and CDR2 YYNGEE. The CDR3 runs 16 residues. V shed 0 bases and J shed 7 bases, with 17 bases lying between them.

V is TRBV6-1 and J is TRBJ2-7; 10 bases are a match to TRBD1. Germline CDR1 and CDR2: MNHNS and SASEGT. The J segment lost 2 bases and the V segment lost 4 bases, leaving 8 bases of the junction unmatched. There are 16 residues in the CDR3. As DNA, the CDR3 is TGTGCCAGCAGTGCCCAGGGACAGGGGTCCCCCTACGAGCAGTACTTC. Residues: CASSAQGQGSPYEQYF.

This chain uses TRBV5-1 with TRBJ2-7, with D maybe TRBD2 (6 bases). The CDR3 loop spans 16 amino acids. The V end was cut by 4 bases, the J end by 3 bases, with 20 bases between. Germline-derived CDR1 and CDR2 are SGHRS and YFSETQ. In DNA form, the CDR3 reads TGCGCCAGCAGCCGTACCGGGACTCGAGGATTCTACGAGCAGTACTTC. Protein product: CASSRTGTRGFYEQYF. The full variable domain, in which reference TRBV5-1 and TRBJ2-7 provide the parts outside the CDR3, is KAGVTQTPRYLIKTRGQQVTLSCSPISGHRSVSWYQQTPGQGLQFLFEYFSETQRNKGNFPGRFSGRQFSNSRSEMNVSTLELGDSALYLCASSRTGTRGFYEQYFGPGTRLTVT.

This sequence joins TRBV7-9 and TRBJ1-1, with D unresolved. CDR3 length equals 12 residues. Germline V gene sequence: CDR1 SEHNR, CDR2 FQNEAQ (reference sequence). V lost 3 bases and J lost 4, with 6 bases in between. CDR3 DNA: TGTGCCAGCAGCTTTTCTCCCACTGAAGCTTTCTTT. Translated, it gives CASSFSPTEAFF.

V gene TRBV30 combines with J gene TRBJ2-7; TRBD2 might be the D (5 bases). From germline, CDR1 is GTSNPN and CDR2 SVGIG (reference sequence). The CDR3 is 12 residues long. Deletions cut 0 bases from V and 4 bases from J, with 7 bases between. CDR3 sequence: CAWSVSGYEQYF. In nucleotides, the CDR3 is TGTGCCTGGAGTGTATCGGGGTACGAGCAGTACTTC.

This chain joins TRBV28 and TRBJ2-7, with D tentatively TRBD2 (6 bases). CDR1 and CDR2 (germline): MDHEN, SYDVKM. This CDR3 comprises 12 residues. V was cut by 8 bases and J by 2 bases, with 10 bases left in between. The CDR3 sequence is CASAGPTYEQYF. Written as DNA, the CDR3 is TGTGCCAGCGCGGGACCGACCTACGAGCAGTACTTC.

V is TRBV5-8 and J is TRBJ2-1; 9 nucleotides agree with TRBD2. This CDR3 has 16 residues. From germline, CDR1 is SGHTS and CDR2 YDEGEE. V lost 4 bases to trimming and J lost 6 bases; unmatched junction nucleotides: 11. As DNA, the CDR3 is TGTGCCAGCAGCATTAGCGGGGGTACCCCGGTCAATGAGCAGTTCTTC. It specifies CASSISGGTPVNEQFF.

The chain joins TRBV5-4 to TRBJ2-7, with D possibly matching TRBD2 (7 bases). The CDR3 is 15 amino acids. V shed 1 base and J shed 6 bases, with 17 bases lying between them. Germline CDR1 is SGHNT and CDR2 is YYREEE (reference sequence). The CDR3 loop reads CASSLMGGGPSEQYF. CDR3 DNA: TGTGCCAGCAGCTTGATGGGCGGGGGCCCTAGCGAGCAGTACTTC. The full variable domain, completed using reference TRBV5-4 and TRBJ2-7, is ETGVTQSPTHLIKTRGQQVTLRCSSQSGHNTVSWYQQALGQGPQFIFQYYREEENGRGNFPPRFSGLQFPNYSSELNVNALELDDSALYLCASSLMGGGPSEQYFGPGTRLTVT.

The chain carries TRBV19 and TRBJ2-7; 7 bases agree with TRBD2. Germline CDR1 is LNHDA and CDR2 is SQIVND (reference sequence). The trim removed 4 bases at V and 9 bases at J, leaving 9 bases unmatched. The CDR3 is made up of 13 amino acids. CDR3 protein: CASSKRRELRQYF. The CDR3 bases are TGTGCCAGTAGTAAACGGCGGGAGTTACGGCAGTACTTC. The entire variable domain, with the rest obtained from reference TRBV19 and TRBJ2-7, is as follows: DGGITQSPKYLFRKEGQNVTLSCEQNLNHDAMYWYRQDPGQGLRLIYYSQIVNDFQKGDIAEGYSVSREKKESFPLTVTSAQKNPTAFYLCASSKRRELRQYFGPGTRLTVT.

The chain employs TRBV29-1 and TRBJ1-4; no reliable D call. The CDR3 covers 12 residues. Deletions cut 6 bases from V and 8 bases from J, with 13 bases between. CDR1 is SQVTM and CDR2 is ANQGSEA in the germline V gene. The CDR3 DNA sequence: TGCAGCGTAGGCAGGCCGGGAGAAAAACTGTTTTTT. Protein sequence: CSVGRPGEKLFF.

The V and J genes are TRBV12-2 and TRBJ2-7; the table's D call of TRBD1 was not tested on the DNA. TRBV12-2 is designated a pseudogene. The CDR3 length is 16 residues. The CDR3 DNA is TGTGCAAGTCGCTTATGCGGGACAGGCAAAATCTACGAGCAGTACTTC. Protein sequence: CASRLCGTGKIYEQYF.

The chain couples TRBV18 to TRBJ2-1, with 8 nucleotides matching TRBD1. J lost 0 bases, V lost 3 bases, and 1 base had no gene match. There are 15 residues in the CDR3. Looked up from germline, CDR1 is KGHSH and CDR2 is LQKENI. The CDR3 is CASSPTGGSYNEQFF. As DNA, the CDR3 is TGTGCCAGCTCACCCACAGGGGGCTCCTACAATGAGCAGTTCTTC.

This clone was counted once. This chain uses TRBV7-6 with TRBJ2-7; tentatively, D is TRBD2 (5 bases). The CDR3 runs 12 residues. The germline V gene encodes CDR1 SGHVS and CDR2 FNYEAQ. Trimming pared 2 bases from V and 6 bases from J, leaving 8 bases between. The CDR3 DNA reads as TGTGCCAGCAGCTTATACGGACTCGAGCAGTACTTC. It is translated as CASSLYGLEQYF.

This clone was seen more than once but under ten times. This rearrangement joins TRBV21-1 to TRBJ1-4. TRBV21-1 is a recognized pseudogene. This CDR3 is 15 amino acids long. The CDR3 reads CASSQIGGTNEKLFF. DNA for the CDR3: TGTGCCAGCAGCCAAATTGGGGGGACTAATGAAAAACTGTTTTTT.

The V and J genes are TRBV6-5 and TRBJ1-2; TRBD1 aligns across 9 bases. The CDR3 totals 15 residues. Germline V lookup: CDR1 MNHEY, CDR2 SVGAGI. With V trimmed by 1 base and J by 4 bases, 4 bases remained unmatched. The CDR3 loop reads CASSYYGTGSYGYTF. Written as DNA, the CDR3 is TGTGCCAGCAGTTACTACGGGACAGGGAGCTATGGCTACACCTTC.

The chain is built from TRBV5-1 and TRBJ1-6; a weak D match, TRBD1 (6 bases). Trimming removed 4 bases from V and 5 bases from J, with 28 bases in between. In germline, CDR1 is SGHRS, CDR2 YFSETQ. The CDR3 contains 20 residues. CDR3 sequence reads: CASSLGGLGSHLSDNSPLHF. For the CDR3, the DNA is TGCGCCAGCAGCCTAGGGGGTTTGGGCAGTCACTTATCTGATAATTCACCCCTCCACTTT.

The chain carries TRBV4-2 and TRBJ1-6; TRBD1 is a possible D gene (6 bases). CDR1 is LGHNA and CDR2 is YNFKEQ in the germline V gene. V gave up 1 base and J gave up 7 bases, with 20 bases separating them. The CDR3 contains 18 residues. CDR3 nucleotide sequence: TGTGCCAGCAGCCAAGTAGGTATTCGGGGGGCACGAAATTCACCCCTCCACTTT. Protein product: CASSQVGIRGARNSPLHF.